This T cell receptor beta chain was captured by sequencing in a study of CD8+ T cells in alopecia areata. Findings of the study overall: Patients showed less clear TCR sequence sharing than mice, possibly partly because of HLA diversity.

Extraction of RNA preceded its reverse transcription into cDNA, which served as the sequencing template. Profiled with immunoSEQ multiplex PCR; TCRdb holds only in-frame clones, not every one. The sample holds roughly 30,000 clones; approximately 65% are singletons and the top ten take 18%. As concerns this clone: As yet, its antigen is unknown.

The J segment lost 3 bases and the V segment lost 2 bases, leaving 2 bases of the junction unmatched. The CDR3 has 15 amino acids. CDR1 is MNHEY and CDR2 is SMNVEV in the germline V gene (reference sequence). Using a FACSAria, the CD4+ and CD8+ T cells were sorted from the PBMCs. This TCR came from a human donor with alopecia areata. Specimen: NKG2D-high CD8+ T cells sorted from blood. V and J are TRBV27 and TRBJ1-5; 9 bases are shared with TRBD1. Written as DNA, the CDR3 is TGTGCCAGCAGTTTAGGGACAGGGCCCAATCAGCCCCAGCATTTT. Protein: CASSLGTGPNQPQHF.